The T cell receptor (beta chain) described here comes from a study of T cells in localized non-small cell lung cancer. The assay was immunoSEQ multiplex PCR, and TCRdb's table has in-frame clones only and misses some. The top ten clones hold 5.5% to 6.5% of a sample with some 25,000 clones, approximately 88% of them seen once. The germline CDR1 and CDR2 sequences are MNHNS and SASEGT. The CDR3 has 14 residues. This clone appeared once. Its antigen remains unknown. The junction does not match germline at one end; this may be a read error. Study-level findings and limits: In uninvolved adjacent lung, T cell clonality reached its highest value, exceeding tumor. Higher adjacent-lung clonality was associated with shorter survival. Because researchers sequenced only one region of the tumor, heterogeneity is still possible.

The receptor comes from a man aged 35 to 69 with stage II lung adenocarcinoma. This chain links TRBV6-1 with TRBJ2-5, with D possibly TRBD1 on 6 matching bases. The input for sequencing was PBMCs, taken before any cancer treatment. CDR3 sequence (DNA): TGTGCCAGCAGGGAAGGACAGAACCAAGAGACCCAGTACTTC. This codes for CASREGQNQETQYF.